This TCR beta chain is drawn from a study of molecular identifiers for immune sequencing clone quantification. Study-level background: Five portions were made in replicates from RNA of roughly 20,000 or 100,000 naive CD8 cells, and four underwent sequencing. General study findings and limits: One cell's worth of spiked Jurkat TCR RNA was reportedly detectable among some 1 million naive cells.

TCR libraries were built in bulk with a published protocol and specific TCR primers. TCRdb ran MiXCR on the PCR reads and lists one entry per CDR3 protein. The table has about 510,000 distinct CDR3 sequences, about 25% seen once; the top ten hold 0.7% to 0.9%. The CDR3 length is 14 residues. V lost 0 bases to trimming and J lost 0 bases, with 6 bases between them. Germline CDR1 and CDR2: SGHKS and YYEKEE (reference sequence). This clonotype was counted a few times. Its target is unknown. The CD8+CD4-CCR7+CD45RA+ phenotype defined the sorted naive CD8 T cells. The sequence was obtained from a human donor in good health. Some libraries in this study had Jurkat cell RNA spiked in. The specimen sequenced was naive CD8+ T cells from blood, with Jurkat cell RNA spiked in. The subset here: FACS-sorted CD8+CD4-CCR7+CD45RA+ naive T cells. This chain uses TRBV5-5 with TRBJ1-1; D is undetermined. The CDR3 protein is CASSLVNLNTEAFF. The CDR3 DNA is TGTGCCAGCAGCTTGGTCAATCTGAACACTGAAGCTTTCTTT.